The clone carrying this TCR beta chain was detected only once. Antigen unknown. The junction shows a germline mismatch at one end, possibly a read error. The record originates from a study of T cell responses to AZD1222 COVID-19 vaccine. The CDR3 runs to 14 residues. Germline V gene data show CDR1 as SGHAT and CDR2 as FQNNGV. Method: immunoSEQ multiplex PCR; TCRdb's copy keeps in-frame clones and lacks some. The sample lists some 120,000 clones, roughly 87% occurring once. Study findings and constraints: Seropositive status at baseline applied to only five to seven AZD1222 recipients. Reportedly, nearly half the spike-specific TCRs target unmutated variant regions. After the peak T cell response, and only then, were repertoires sampled.

The sequences come from peripheral blood, collected on day 0 of AZD1222 vaccination. The chain couples TRBV11-2 to TRBJ2-1; D could derive from TRBD1 or TRBD2 (6 bases each). This TCR was recovered from an adult in good health. Here the CDR3 reads CASSVDGGPYEQFF. The CDR3 nucleotides are TGTGCCAGCAGCGTAGACGGGGGCCCTTATGAGCAGTTCTTC.